Presented here are 21 T cell receptor beta chains from one specimen sequenced in a study of blood T cell repertoires in COVID-19. Method: immunoSEQ multiplex PCR; TCRdb's copy keeps in-frame clones and lacks some. The data contain around 370,000 clones, around 87% of them seen just once; the ten biggest clones take up 6% to 7.5%. The sample was peripheral blood. These receptors all stem from a man aged 18 to 30 with active or convalescent COVID-19.

This chain uses TRBV18 with TRBJ2-7; TRBD2 matches at 11 bases. J lost 4 bases, V lost 6 bases, and 11 bases had no gene match. Germline V gene lookup returns CDR1 KGHSH and CDR2 LQKENI. CDR3 length: 16 amino acids. The CDR3 region has the DNA TGTGCCAGCTCGTCACTAGCGGGAGATAATTCGTACGAGCAGTACTTC. Protein: CASSSLAGDNSYEQYF.

The rearrangement links TRBV7-9 to TRBJ2-6, with 8 bases aligning to TRBD2. With 5 bases clipped from V and 5 bases from J, the junction kept 11 bases outside the gene matches. Germline CDR1 is SEHNR and CDR2 is FQNEAQ (reference sequence). This CDR3 region has 17 residues. CDR3 protein: CASSHAPSGSRANVLTF. The CDR3 nucleotides are TGTGCCAGCAGCCACGCCCCTAGCGGGTCGAGGGCCAACGTCCTGACTTTC.

The chain is built from TRBV12-5 and TRBJ2-1; 9 bases are shared with TRBD2. The trim removed 5 bases at V and 9 bases at J, leaving 8 bases unmatched. The CDR3 covers 14 residues. From germline, CDR1 is LGHNT and CDR2 FRNRAP. The chain's CDR3 is CASGPGTSQSEQFF. CDR3 coding DNA: TGTGCTAGTGGTCCCGGGACTAGCCAGAGTGAGCAGTTCTTC.

This chain joins TRBV5-4 and TRBJ2-3; 15 bases line up with TRBD2. V shed 4 bases and J 4 bases; nucleotides not matched to a gene: 4. Germline lookup yields CDR1 SGHNT and CDR2 YYREEE (reference sequence). The CDR3 totals 16 residues. The CDR3 loop is CASSPGLAGGSDTQYF. CDR3 nucleotides: TGTGCCAGCAGCCCGGGACTAGCGGGAGGATCAGATACGCAGTATTTT.

The chain combines TRBV16 with TRBJ2-7, with 10 bases aligning to TRBD1. J was trimmed by 4 bases and V by 4 bases; bases with no gene match: 16. Germline CDR1 KGHSY, CDR2 FQNENV. This CDR3 is 18 amino acids long. The CDR3 nucleotides read TGTGCCAGCAGCCGCCCCTCATCCGGGGACAGGGGAATGTACGAGCAGTACTTC. Its translation is CASSRPSSGDRGMYEQYF.

CDR3 protein: CASSLDFQGASYNEQFF. The CDR3 DNA reads TGTGCCAGCAGCTTAGACTTCCAGGGGGCGAGCTACAATGAGCAGTTCTTC. The chain is built from TRBV7-2 and TRBJ2-1; 8 bases are shared with TRBD1. The V gene end was trimmed by 1 base and the J gene end by 3 bases; junction bases not matched to a gene: 8. The CDR3 has 17 residues. Germline assignment: CDR1 SGHTA and CDR2 FQGNSA.

The V and J genes are TRBV19 and TRBJ1-1; TRBD1 agrees at 10 bases. CDR1 and CDR2 from the germline V gene are LNHDA and SQIVND (reference sequence). This CDR3 comprises 14 residues. With V trimmed by 3 bases and J by 5 bases, 3 bases remained unmatched. CDR3 nucleotides: TGTGCCAGTAGTATGTGGGACAGGGGAACTGAAGCTTTCTTT. It yields the protein CASSMWDRGTEAFF.

This rearrangement joins TRBV19 to TRBJ1-1; 7 bases line up with TRBD1. The CDR3 loop spans 13 amino acids. The ends lost 1 base at V and 6 bases at J; junction bases unmatched: 2. The germline CDR1 and CDR2 sequences are LNHDA and SQIVND (reference sequence). The DNA of the CDR3 is TGTGCCAGTAGTATAGGAGGGGGCGCTGAAGCTTTCTTT. Protein product: CASSIGGGAEAFF.

V is TRBV10-3 and J is TRBJ2-2, with D possibly matching TRBD1 (5 bases). There are 15 residues in the CDR3. Trimming took off 6 bases at V and 1 base at J, with 12 bases between the two ends. Germline V CDR1 and CDR2: ENHRY, SYGVKD. DNA for the CDR3: TGTGCCATCAGGGGGTCAACAGGGAACACCGGGGAGCTGTTTTTT. It is translated as CAIRGSTGNTGELFF.

Notes on this clone: Other nucleotide sequences in the sample specify the same CDR3. The chain recombines TRBV4-2 with TRBJ2-7; 7 bases map to TRBD1. Germline V gene lookup returns CDR1 LGHNA and CDR2 YNFKEQ. Trimming removed 3 bases from V and 0 bases from J; junction bases left unmatched: 2. The CDR3 has 14 residues. The CDR3: CASSQGTDSYEQYF. The CDR3 DNA reads TGTGCCAGCAGCCAGGGGACAGACTCCTACGAGCAGTACTTC.

The chain employs TRBV18 and TRBJ2-5, with unresolved D. The CDR3 runs 14 residues. Germline V gene sequence: CDR1 KGHSH, CDR2 LQKENI. V was trimmed by 0 bases and J by 1 base, leaving 6 bases between them. The CDR3 loop is CASSPPSSQETQYF. The DNA of the CDR3 is TGTGCCAGCTCACCACCGTCCAGCCAAGAGACCCAGTACTTC.

This chain uses TRBV24-1 with TRBJ1-5; 8 bases match TRBD1. With V trimmed by 4 bases and J by 5 bases, 9 bases remained unmatched. The CDR3 has 16 amino acids. Looked up from germline, CDR1 is KGHDR and CDR2 is SFDVKD. CDR3 in DNA: TGTGCCACCAGTGACCGGAGACAGGGGACTCATCAGCCCCAGCATTTT. Its protein is CATSDRRQGTHQPQHF.

The chain joins TRBV10-3 to TRBJ2-2; TRBD1 agrees at 8 bases. The germline CDR1 and CDR2 sequences are ENHRY and SYGVKD. V gave up 10 bases and J gave up 1 base; unmatched junction bases: 5. This CDR3 is built from 14 residues. CDR3 DNA: TGTGCCACCACGGGGACAGGGAACACCGGGGAGCTGTTTTTT. Translation gives CATTGTGNTGELFF.

This clone was observed once. The same CDR3 arises from other DNA sequences in this sample as well. The genes are TRBV6-5 and TRBJ2-2, with D uncertain. The CDR3 extends over 14 amino acids. Germline V lookup: CDR1 MNHEY, CDR2 SVGAGI. The germline V and J ends were trimmed by 0 bases and 2 bases, with 4 bases remaining between them. The DNA for the CDR3 is TGTGCCAGCAGTTACTCGCGTAACACCGGGGAGCTGTTTTTT. It translates to CASSYSRNTGELFF.

This chain joins TRBV27 and TRBJ1-2, with 7 bases that match TRBD1. Germline V gene sequence: CDR1 MNHEY, CDR2 SMNVEV (reference sequence). V lost 5 bases to trimming and J lost 1 base; unmatched junction nucleotides: 16. The CDR3 spans 18 residues. The CDR3 sequence: CASSPLFGTDGLNYGYTF. The DNA for the CDR3 is TGTGCCAGCAGTCCCCTCTTCGGGACAGACGGTCTTAACTATGGCTACACCTTC.

V is TRBV7-9 and J is TRBJ2-1; perhaps TRBD2 as D (5 bases). This CDR3 is 15 amino acids long. Germline V gene data show CDR1 as SEHNR and CDR2 as FQNEAQ (reference sequence). The ends were cut back, 6 bases at V and 2 bases at J, with 14 bases in the middle. The CDR3 loop is CASSPPRGPYNEQFF. CDR3 in DNA: TGTGCCAGCAGTCCCCCGCGAGGGCCCTACAATGAGCAGTTCTTC.

CDR3 sequence (DNA): TGTGCCAGCAGCGCAGAGGATAGCGGGGGGACAGAGACCCAGTACTTC. It yields the protein CASSAEDSGGTETQYF. This sequence joins TRBV9 and TRBJ2-5; 10 bases align to TRBD2. The CDR3 contains 16 residues. CDR1 and CDR2 from the germline V gene are SGDLS and YYNGEE. V lost 3 bases to trimming and J lost 4 bases; unmatched junction nucleotides: 9.

This CDR3 reads CASSLYREMNTEAFF. The CDR3 coding sequence is TGCGCCAGCAGCCTTTACAGGGAAATGAACACTGAAGCTTTCTTT. The chain joins TRBV4-3 to TRBJ1-1; TRBD1 might be the D (6 bases). The CDR3 extends over 15 amino acids. Trimming pared 4 bases from V and 0 bases from J, leaving 12 bases between. The V gene's germline CDR1 is LGHNA and CDR2 YSLEER.

This clone has a handful of counts. The chain has TRBV3-1 (or the pseudogene TRBV3-2) and TRBJ2-7; 8 nucleotides match TRBD2. The J segment lost 4 bases and the V segment lost 3 bases, leaving 8 bases of the junction unmatched. In germline, CDR1 is LGHDT, CDR2 YNNKEL (reference sequence). This CDR3 is 15 amino acids long. CDR3 nucleotides: TGTGCCAGCAGCCAGGGCATGGGGACTAGTTACGAGCAGTACTTC. It translates to CASSQGMGTSYEQYF.

The V and J genes are TRBV5-6 and TRBJ2-3; the D gene is possibly TRBD2 (6 bases). CDR1 is SGHDT and CDR2 is YYEEEE in the germline V gene. V lost 4 bases and J lost 2, with 11 bases in between. The CDR3 runs to 14 residues. The CDR3 loop reads CASSQGTLTDTQYF. The CDR3, as DNA: TGTGCCAGCAGCCAAGGGACTCTCACAGATACGCAGTATTTT.

The chain has TRBV18 and TRBJ2-7, with 8 bases aligning to TRBD1. The J segment lost 3 bases and the V segment lost 2 bases, leaving 6 bases of the junction unmatched. The CDR3 consists of 15 residues. Per the germline V gene, CDR1 is KGHSH and CDR2 is LQKENI. CDR3 coding DNA: TGTGCCAGCTCACCAACAACAGGGGGAGACTACGAGCAGTACTTC. It translates to CASSPTTGGDYEQYF.